The 29 T cell receptor beta chains below all came from one sample that was sequenced in a study of metastatic and nonmetastatic thyroid tumors. TCRdb ran MiXCR on the PCR reads. The table records around 16,000 clones, around 13% of them present only once. Ahead of thyroid surgery, no patient had received treatment of any kind. The specimen sequenced was tumor tissue. Source of these receptors: a female donor with papillary thyroid cancer or a benign thyroid nodule (not recorded which). Some clones in this sample may be carry-over from other donors' samples.

Relative to its sample, this clone is medium-sized (0.01 to 0.1%). The V gene is TRBV5-8, the J gene TRBJ1-2; D uncertain. The V gene's germline CDR1 is SGHTS and CDR2 YDEGEE. The CDR3 consists of 16 residues. Trimming removed 0 bases from V and 1 base from J, with 13 bases in between. The CDR3 spells CASSLAEWTGNYGYTF. As DNA, the CDR3 is TGTGCCAGCAGCTTGGCCGAGTGGACTGGTAACTATGGCTACACCTTC.

This clone was seen repeatedly, ten times or more. The genes are TRBV6-2 or TRBV6-3 and TRBJ2-3; 10 nucleotides line up with TRBD2. With V trimmed by 5 bases and J by 6 bases, 11 bases remained unmatched. Per germline, CDR1 MNHEY and CDR2 SVGEGT. The CDR3 runs 16 residues. CDR3 DNA sequence: TGTGCCAGCAGTCATCCGGGACTAGCGAGAGCGGATACGCAGTATTTT. Residues: CASSHPGLARADTQYF.

This clone showed up many times. The chain links TRBV6-2 or TRBV6-3 to TRBJ2-3, with 10 positions matching TRBD2. The trim removed 7 bases at V and 2 bases at J, leaving 9 bases unmatched. The CDR3 runs 16 residues. Looked up from germline, CDR1 is MNHEY and CDR2 is SVGEGT. The CDR3 is CASTHRLAGDTDTQYF. CDR3 bases: TGTGCCAGCACCCACCGGCTAGCGGGGGACACAGATACGCAGTATTTT.

This clone came up many times. V gene TRBV2 combines with J gene TRBJ1-2, with 10 bases that match TRBD1. CDR3 length: 15 residues. J gave up 4 bases and V 7 bases, and 9 bases lay outside the gene matches. Germline-derived CDR1 and CDR2 are SNHLY and FYNNEI. The CDR3 spells CASTRQGAQSYGYTF. The CDR3 DNA sequence: TGTGCCAGCACCAGACAGGGGGCGCAAAGCTATGGCTACACCTTC. Filled out from reference TRBV2 and TRBJ1-2, the complete variable domain reads EPEVTQTPSHQVTQMGQEVILRCVPISNHLYFYWYRQILGQKVEFLVSFYNNEISEKSEIFDDQFSVERPDGSNFTLKIRSTKLEDSAMYFCASTRQGAQSYGYTFGSGTRLTVV.

In this sample, this clone turned up a few times. V and J are TRBV9 and TRBJ2-3; 10 nucleotides align to TRBD2. V lost 0 bases, J lost 5 bases, and 6 bases stayed unmatched. The CDR3 sequence is 16 residues long. Germline V lookup: CDR1 SGDLS, CDR2 YYNGEE. The CDR3 here is CASSVGSGRAQDTQYF. The DNA for the CDR3 is TGTGCCAGCAGCGTAGGAAGCGGGAGGGCCCAAGATACGCAGTATTTT. Variable domain in full (rest from reference TRBV9 and TRBJ2-3): DSGVTQTPKHLITATGQRVTLRCSPRSGDLSVYWYQQSLDQGLQFLIQYYNGEERAKGNILERFSAQQFPDLHSELNLSSLELGDSALYFCASSVGSGRAQDTQYFGPGTRLTVL.

This clone has a count of ten or more. The chain employs TRBV19 and TRBJ2-7; D might be TRBD1 (5 bases). The germline V gene has CDR1 LNHDA and CDR2 SQIVND (reference sequence). The CDR3 extends over 14 amino acids. V lost 2 bases and J 5 bases, leaving 13 bases between the germline ends. The CDR3 sequence: CASSIRAGYDEQYF. The DNA for the CDR3 is TGTGCCAGTAGTATACGCGCAGGGTACGACGAGCAGTACTTC.

This clone occurred a few times. This sequence joins TRBV6-1 and TRBJ2-3; D is perhaps TRBD1 (5 bases). The CDR3 length is 13 residues. Germline V gene sequence: CDR1 MNHNS, CDR2 SASEGT. V was cut by 6 bases and J by 1 base, with 8 bases left in between. The DNA for the CDR3 is TGTGCCAGCAGAGAGACAGGCACAGATACGCAGTATTTT. Its translation: CASRETGTDTQYF.

This clone was detected many times. The chain carries TRBV12-3 or TRBV12-4 and TRBJ1-1; a weak D match, TRBD1 (5 bases). With 4 bases removed from V and 4 bases from J, the gap between germline ends came to 13 bases. The CDR3 is 14 amino acids. The DNA for the CDR3 is TGTGCCAGCAGTTCTCGTGTCGGGACCACTGAAGCTTTCTTT. It is translated as CASSSRVGTTEAFF.

This clone was picked up many times. The chain carries TRBV19 and TRBJ2-2, with TRBD1 identical over 8 bases. The V and J ends lost 3 bases and 7 bases, in that order; junction bases with no gene match: 10. CDR1 and CDR2 (germline): LNHDA, SQIVND (reference sequence). The CDR3 runs to 16 residues. CDR3 loop: CASSMFGDRGHGELFF. The CDR3 nucleotides are TGTGCCAGTAGTATGTTTGGCGACAGGGGCCACGGGGAGCTGTTTTTT.

The chain carries TRBV7-3 and TRBJ2-7; a possible D gene is TRBD2 (6 bases). CDR3 length equals 14 residues. The V gene lost 5 bases and the J gene lost 2 bases, with 13 bases spanning the gap. In germline, CDR1 is SGHTA, CDR2 FQGTGA. The DNA of the CDR3 is TGTGCCAGCAGCACAACCGGGGGACCCTACGAGCAGTACTTC. It codes for CASSTTGGPYEQYF.

The rearrangement uses TRBV5-1 and TRBJ1-1; 11 nucleotides line up with TRBD1. CDR3 length: 17 residues. V gave up 0 bases and J gave up 1 base; unmatched junction bases: 5. CDR1 and CDR2 (germline): SGHRS, YFSETQ. The CDR3 region is CASSLAGQGARNTEAFF. The CDR3 coding sequence is TGCGCCAGCAGCTTGGCCGGACAGGGGGCCCGGAACACTGAAGCTTTCTTT.

This clone showed up many times. This sequence joins TRBV29-1 and TRBJ1-5, with D unclear. In germline, CDR1 is SQVTM, CDR2 ANQGSEA. V gave up 4 bases and J gave up 0 bases, with 7 bases separating them. This CDR3 comprises 13 residues. CDR3 in DNA: TGCAGCGTTGCCCAGGCTAGCAATCAGCCCCAGCATTTT. Translation: CSVAQASNQPQHF. Based on the CDR3 plus reference TRBV29-1 and TRBJ1-5, the full variable domain is SAVISQKPSRDICQRGTSLTIQCQVDSQVTMMFWYRQQPGQSLTLIATANQGSEATYESGFVIDKFPISRPNLTFSTLTVSNMSPEDSSIYLCSVAQASNQPQHFGDGTRLSIL.

This clone appeared many times. The sample carries other DNA sequences with the same CDR3. CDR3 coding DNA: TGTGCCAGCGGGCCGAGCACCGTACTGAACGAGCAGTACTTC. It translates to CASGPSTVLNEQYF. V usage is TRBV7-6 and J usage is TRBJ2-7; D remains ambiguous. Germline CDR1 SGHVS, CDR2 FNYEAQ. Deletions cut 8 bases from V and 5 bases from J, with 19 bases between. This CDR3 has 14 residues.

This clone occurred many times. This chain uses TRBV28 with TRBJ1-1; D ambiguous. The germline gives CDR1 MDHEN, CDR2 SYDVKM. The CDR3 is 15 amino acids. Trimming left V 6 bases short and J 2 bases short, with 16 bases between. Here the CDR3 DNA reads TGTGCCAGCAGCCGAATTCAGGATCCCAACACTGAAGCTTTCTTT. Its translation is CASSRIQDPNTEAFF.

This clone was detected ten times or more. The chain has TRBV7-3 and TRBJ2-2, with no clear D. This CDR3 is 13 amino acids long. In germline, CDR1 is SGHTA, CDR2 FQGTGA. V lost 1 base to trimming and J lost 6 bases, with 6 bases between them. The CDR3 DNA follows: TGTGCCAGCAGCTTAAGGGGTTCCGGGGAGCTGTTTTTT. Encoded protein: CASSLRGSGELFF.

This clone occurred many times. Here the CDR3 reads CASSLWGDGGKTLHF. The CDR3 nucleotides are TGTGCCAGCAGCTTGTGGGGGGACGGCGGTAAAACCCTCCACTTT. The rearrangement joins TRBV5-4 to TRBJ1-6; tentatively, D is TRBD1 (5 bases). This CDR3 contains 15 residues. The ends were cut back, 1 base at V and 14 bases at J, with 19 bases in the middle. The germline V gene encodes CDR1 SGHNT and CDR2 YYREEE (reference sequence).

This clone was found many times. This chain joins TRBV11-2 and TRBJ1-3; maybe TRBD1 (5 bases). This CDR3 has 16 residues. The germline gives CDR1 SGHAT, CDR2 FQNNGV. V was shortened by 3 bases and J by 2 bases, with 14 bases between the two germline ends. As DNA, the CDR3 is TGTGCCAGCAGCTTTTCAGGGCAAAAGGCTGGAAACACCATATATTTT. It specifies CASSFSGQKAGNTIYF.

This clone has a count of ten or more. At the DNA level, this CDR3 is encoded by other sequences in the same sample as well. The V gene is TRBV10-3, the J gene TRBJ1-1, with D possibly TRBD1 on 5 matching bases. V was clipped by 0 bases and J by 6 bases, with 14 bases between them. CDR1 ENHRY and CDR2 SYGVKD come from the germline V gene. The CDR3 totals 15 residues. The CDR3 loop reads CAISESIMGTAEAFF. CDR3 DNA: TGTGCCATCAGTGAGTCGATAATGGGGACGGCTGAAGCTTTCTTT.

This clone was seen many times. The conserved closing phenylalanine or tryptophan is absent in this CDR3, likely reflecting a read error. It is unclear where the CDR3 begins or ends on the DNA, so no DNA is shown, and the CDR3 is as TCRdb lists it. The chain joins TRBV7-8 to TRBJ2-7; the D segment call TRBD1 is taken from the table without a DNA check. Per germline, CDR1 SGHVS and CDR2 FQNEAQ. The CDR3 region is 9 residues in length, termini included. The CDR3 sequence: CASSLWARA.

Regarding this clone: Other DNA sequences within the sample encode an identical CDR3. V gene TRBV20-1 combines with J gene TRBJ2-5, with TRBD2 matching over 8 bases. V lost 6 bases and J lost 5; bases outside the gene matches: 20. Germline V lookup: CDR1 DFQATT, CDR2 SNEGSKA (reference sequence). The CDR3 totals 17 residues. CDR3 coding DNA: TGCAGTGCGCTCGGGACTAGTGGGGGGGTAGGCTTGGAGACCCAGTACTTC. Its translation: CSALGTSGGVGLETQYF.

This clone was recorded many times. The V call is TRBV12-3 or TRBV12-4, the J call TRBJ2-5, with 9 bases that match TRBD2. Losses at the gene ends were 2 bases for V and 0 bases for J; bases not matched to a gene: 13. This CDR3 has 19 amino acids. The CDR3 sequence: CASSLLLRGGLPNQETQYF. In nucleotides, the CDR3 is TGTGCCAGCAGTTTACTTTTGCGGGGGGGCCTCCCTAACCAAGAGACCCAGTACTTC.

In its sample, this clone was seen many times. J is TRBJ2-6 and V is TRBV7-9, with TRBD1 as a possible D gene (6 bases). The germline CDR1 and CDR2 sequences are SEHNR and FQNEAQ (reference sequence). Trimming took off 1 base at V and 1 base at J, with 14 bases between the two ends. The CDR3 has 18 residues. The CDR3 region has the DNA TGTGCCAGCAGCTTAGAGGGGGTAACCTATTCTGGGGCCAACGTCCTGACTTTC. This codes for CASSLEGVTYSGANVLTF.

The table lists this clone with a count of one. One junction end does not reproduce the germline sequence, and a read error may be involved. This sequence joins TRBV5-6 and TRBJ2-3; D is unresolved. The length of the CDR3 is 15 residues. CDR1 is SGHDT, CDR2 YYEEEE, per germline. The CDR3 reads CACSLAPTLGDTRYF. CDR3 bases: TGTGCCTGCAGCTTGGCCCCTACCTTAGGAGATACGCGGTATTTT. The full variable domain, in which reference TRBV5-6 and TRBJ2-3 provide the parts outside the CDR3, is DAGVTQSPTHLIKTRGQQVTLRCSPKSGHDTVSWYQQALGQGPQFIFQYYEEEERQRGNFPDRFSGHQFPNYSSELNVNALLLGDSALYLCACSLAPTLGDTRYFGPGTRLTVL.

The chain has TRBV5-1 and TRBJ2-7, with D unclear. CDR3 length: 13 residues. V lost 2 bases to trimming and J lost 7 bases, with 13 bases between them. Germline V lookup: CDR1 SGHRS, CDR2 YFSETQ. The CDR3 loop is CASSLNSPREQYF. The CDR3 coding sequence is TGCGCCAGCAGCTTAAACAGTCCCAGGGAGCAGTACTTC.

In this sample, this clone turned up many times. The same CDR3 can be traced to other DNA sequences in this sample. This chain connects TRBV7-6 to TRBJ2-7; the D gene is possibly TRBD2 (5 bases). The germline V gene has CDR1 SGHVS and CDR2 FNYEAQ. The CDR3 spans 14 residues. Trimming removed 5 bases at V and 4 bases at J, with 15 bases between. CDR3 residues: CASSIDYPNYEQYF. CDR3 coding DNA: TGTGCCAGCAGCATCGACTACCCGAATTACGAGCAGTACTTC. The full variable domain, completed using reference TRBV7-6 and TRBJ2-7, is GAGVSQSPRYKVTKRGQDVALRCDPISGHVSLYWYRQALGQGPEFLTYFNYEAQQDKSGLPNDRFSAERPEGSISTLTIQRTEQRDSAMYRCASSIDYPNYEQYFGPGTRLTVT.

This clone was seen ten or more times. The chain has TRBV2 and TRBJ2-3; possibly TRBD2 for D (5 bases). V lost 7 bases and J lost 1, with 12 bases in between. The germline V gene has CDR1 SNHLY and CDR2 FYNNEI. The CDR3 extends over 14 amino acids. CDR3 DNA sequence: TGTGCCAGCACACTAGAGGTCGGCACAGATACGCAGTATTTT. Protein product: CASTLEVGTDTQYF.

This clone has at least ten counts. This chain joins TRBV5-1 and TRBJ2-1; no clear D gene. The germline V and J ends were trimmed by 0 bases and 5 bases, with 9 bases remaining between them. The CDR3 has 14 amino acids. The germline CDR1 and CDR2 sequences are SGHRS and YFSETQ. CDR3 region: CASSLEGQNNEQFF. Here the CDR3 DNA reads TGCGCCAGCAGCTTGGAAGGGCAGAACAATGAGCAGTTCTTC.

Many counts were recorded for this clone. This chain connects TRBV20-1 to TRBJ2-7; TRBD2 aligns across 9 bases. Germline CDR1 is DFQATT and CDR2 is SNEGSKA (reference sequence). The CDR3 has 13 residues. V was pared by 5 bases and J by 6 bases, with 8 bases of the junction left unmatched. This chain's CDR3 is CSALPGLALEQYF. The CDR3 DNA reads as TGCAGTGCTCTACCGGGACTAGCCCTCGAGCAGTACTTC.

This clone was counted between two and nine times. Possible read error: a much larger clone is one base away. The V and J genes are TRBV6-6 and TRBJ1-5; D is undetermined. Trimming took 2 bases from V and 11 from J, leaving 16 bases between them. The CDR3 is 14 residues long. CDR1 is MNHNY, CDR2 SVGAGI, per germline (reference sequence). The CDR3 nucleotides read TGTGCCAGCAGTTACCTACCCTCCGGGCAGACCCAGCATTTT. As protein: CASSYLPSGQTQHF.